This entry concerns a single T cell receptor beta chain. Antigen: not known. Other DNA sequences of this sample code for an identical CDR3. The data derive from a study of shared clonotypes between healthy human individuals. Across the whole study: Donors had three CD4 naive, three CD4 memory, two CD8 naive and one CD8 memory plate apiece.

Overall study results and limits: Shared clonotypes across all four donors exceeded non-shared ones in generation probability. With several donors compared, 5% to 5.5% of naive CD4 clonotypes were shared.

Original methodology: With immunoSEQ giving junction-only sequences and no quality scores, filtering differed. The protocol was immunoSEQ multiplex PCR, while the TCRdb copy is restricted to in-frame clones and leaves out a portion. The DNA was the basis for D and trimming; V, J and clone size are from that table. Of 550,000 to 700,000 clones listed, around four fifths were seen once; the top ten hold 1.5% to 2%. This CDR3 has 11 residues. V dropped 2 bases and J dropped 6 bases, with 4 bases sitting between them. Germline V gives CDR1 SGHNT, CDR2 YYREEE (reference sequence). Sequenced material: memory CD4+ T cells sorted from blood. Stated subset: CD45RA-negative fraction. The receptor was isolated from a young woman in good health. The J gene is TRBJ2-3, the V gene TRBV5-4; no clear D. The CDR3 sequence is CASSFGDTQYF. CDR3 DNA: TGTGCCAGCAGCTTTGGTGATACGCAGTATTTT.